This T cell receptor beta chain was recorded in a study of blood T cell repertoires in COVID-19. Study-level background: The United States, Italy and Spain supplied acute and convalescent COVID-19 samples. From T cells, B-cell-depleted T cells, or PBMCs came the material, which was cDNA or gDNA.

Under the authors' procedure: Amplification of reference gene primers provided the estimated nucleated cell counts. Assay used: immunoSEQ multiplex PCR; TCRdb lists only in-frame clones, some missing. V, J and clone size derive from that table, while D and trimming were established from the DNA sequence. Altogether approximately 170,000 clones are present, around 80% being singletons, with the ten largest covering about an eighth. Relative to its sample, this clone is medium-sized. This CDR3 contains 17 residues. Germline CDR1 and CDR2: MDHEN and SYDVKM. V shed 5 bases and J shed 8 bases, with 22 bases lying between them.

The origin of this receptor is a woman in her forties or fifties with acute or convalescent COVID-19. The sequencing input was peripheral blood. The chain employs TRBV28 and TRBJ1-6; D remains unclear. The DNA of the CDR3 is TGTGCCAGCAGTAGTCGGGAGCCCCGGGGTTGGGATTCACCCCTCCACTTT. It encodes CASSSREPRGWDSPLHF. The whole variable domain, filled in from reference TRBV28 and TRBJ1-6, reads DVKVTQSSRYLVKRTGEKVFLECVQDMDHENMFWYRQDPGLGLRLIYFSYDVKMKEKGDIPEGYSVSREKKERFSLILESASTNQTSMYLCASSSREPRGWDSPLHFGNGTRLTVT.